Each of the 30 T cell receptor beta chains below was sequenced from the same sample in a study of cytomegalovirus exposure and HLA in healthy donors. 60 Vbeta and 13 Jbeta primers were used in PCR. Only in-frame clones appear in the TCRdb table, and some are missing; sequencing was by immunoSEQ multiplex PCR. The table shows about 140,000 clones, with 88% occurring only once. The sample consisted of PBMCs. These receptors all come from a woman between 40 and 55 years old in good health and CMV-seronegative.

The J gene is TRBJ2-7, the V gene TRBV2; D possibly corresponds to TRBD1 (6 bases). The germline gives CDR1 SNHLY, CDR2 FYNNEI. Trimming stripped 4 bases from V and 0 bases from J, with 10 bases between. The CDR3 length is 14 residues. CDR3 coding DNA: TGTGCCAGCAGTGGGGGGCAGGGCTCCTACGAGCAGTACTTC. Translated: CASSGGQGSYEQYF. The full variable domain, with the rest looked up from reference TRBV2 and TRBJ2-7, is EPEVTQTPSHQVTQMGQEVILRCVPISNHLYFYWYRQILGQKVEFLVSFYNNEISEKSEIFDDQFSVERPDGSNFTLKIRSTKLEDSAMYFCASSGGQGSYEQYFGPGTRLTVT.

The V gene is TRBV5-8, the J gene TRBJ2-1; no clear D gene. Trimming took off 4 bases at V and 1 base at J, with 12 bases between the two ends. Germline values: CDR1 SGHTS, CDR2 YDEGEE. The CDR3 runs 15 residues. CDR3 in DNA: TGTGCCAGCAGCCGGCTTCGGGTGTCCTACAATGAGCAGTTCTTC. Encoded protein: CASSRLRVSYNEQFF. The full variable domain, with the rest looked up from reference TRBV5-8 and TRBJ2-1, is EAGVTQSPTHLIKTRGQQATLRCSPISGHTSVYWYQQALGLGLQFLLWYDEGEERNRGNFPPRFSGRQFPNYSSELNVNALELEDSALYLCASSRLRVSYNEQFFGPGTRLTVL.

The CDR3 loop is CASAPAVQETQYF. CDR3 in DNA: TGTGCCAGCGCCCCCGCGGTCCAAGAGACCCAGTACTTC. The J gene is TRBJ2-5, the V gene TRBV7-9, with D uncertain. The CDR3 length is 13 residues. Germline V CDR1 and CDR2: SEHNR, FQNEAQ (reference sequence). Trimming left V 8 bases short and J 1 base short, with 11 bases between.

The V and J genes are TRBV19 and TRBJ2-3; D ambiguous. CDR3 length: 14 residues. The V end was cut by 1 base, the J end by 6 bases, with 11 bases between. The germline V gene encodes CDR1 LNHDA and CDR2 SQIVND (reference sequence). The CDR3 coding sequence is TGTGCCAGTAGTATAGGAGGCCTGGTGGATACGCAGTATTTT. Its protein is CASSIGGLVDTQYF. The full variable domain, with the rest looked up from reference TRBV19 and TRBJ2-3, is DGGITQSPKYLFRKEGQNVTLSCEQNLNHDAMYWYRQDPGQGLRLIYYSQIVNDFQKGDIAEGYSVSREKKESFPLTVTSAQKNPTAFYLCASSIGGLVDTQYFGPGTRLTVL.

The chain uses TRBV6-6 and TRBJ2-7; 7 nucleotides match TRBD2. V shed 0 bases, J shed 12 bases, and the junction held 5 bases outside the gene matches. This CDR3 is built from 12 residues. CDR1 MNHNY and CDR2 SVGAGI come from the germline V gene (reference sequence). For the CDR3, the DNA is TGTGCCAGCAGTTACTCGGCGGGAGAGGGGTACTTC. This encodes CASSYSAGEGYF.

The CDR3 region is CASGIRGAEAFF. The CDR3 DNA reads TGTGCCAGCGGTATCAGGGGCGCTGAAGCTTTCTTT. This rearrangement joins TRBV6-1 to TRBJ1-1; tentatively, D is TRBD1 (6 bases). Per germline, CDR1 MNHNS and CDR2 SASEGT. V was trimmed by 8 bases and J by 6 bases, leaving 13 bases between them. The CDR3 is 12 amino acids.

This rearrangement joins TRBV6-6 to TRBJ2-7, with TRBD2 identical over 13 bases. The CDR3 has 16 amino acids. V was clipped by 4 bases and J by 6 bases; unmatched bases: 9. CDR1 and CDR2 (germline): MNHNY, SVGAGI (reference sequence). CDR3 bases: TGTGCCAGCAGTTCCCAGGGGACTAGCGGGACCCGCGAGCAGTACTTC. As protein: CASSSQGTSGTREQYF.

The chain uses TRBV7-9 and TRBJ2-1, with 7 bases fitting TRBD2. The J segment lost 10 bases and the V segment lost 3 bases, leaving 0 bases of the junction unmatched. The germline gives CDR1 SEHNR, CDR2 FQNEAQ (reference sequence). This CDR3 is 11 amino acids long. The CDR3: CASSLRGEQFF. CDR3 sequence (DNA): TGTGCCAGCAGCTTGCGGGGGGAGCAGTTCTTC.

The rearrangement uses TRBV5-1 and TRBJ2-1, with 11 bases lining up with TRBD1. The CDR3 has 17 residues. The V gene end was trimmed by 0 bases and the J gene end by 2 bases; junction bases not matched to a gene: 4. Germline V gene lookup returns CDR1 SGHRS and CDR2 YFSETQ. The CDR3 nucleotides read TGCGCCAGCAGCTTGGGGCCGGGACAGGGGGCCTACAATGAGCAGTTCTTC. This encodes CASSLGPGQGAYNEQFF.

The V call is TRBV7-2, the J call TRBJ1-2; TRBD1 matches at 10 bases. Trimming cost V 5 bases and J 4 bases; bases outside gene matches: 7. Germline values: CDR1 SGHTA, CDR2 FQGNSA. The length of the CDR3 is 15 residues. CDR3 protein: CASSPQTGGAYGYTF. CDR3 nucleotides: TGTGCCAGCAGCCCTCAGACAGGGGGCGCCTATGGCTACACCTTC. The full variable domain, with the rest looked up from reference TRBV7-2 and TRBJ1-2, is GAGVSQSPSNKVTEKGKDVELRCDPISGHTALYWYRQSLGQGLEFLIYFQGNSAPDKSGLPSDRFSAERTGGSVSTLTIQRTQQEDSAVYLCASSPQTGGAYGYTFGSGTRLTVV.

The chain has TRBV7-8 and TRBJ2-1, with TRBD2 matching 11 bases. This CDR3 spans 17 amino acids. Germline trimming cut 2 bases from V and 5 bases from J; bases unmatched to any gene: 8. Germline V gene sequence: CDR1 SGHVS, CDR2 FQNEAQ. CDR3 sequence reads: CASSLLAGGPWHNEQFF. The CDR3 DNA reads as TGTGCCAGCAGCTTATTAGCGGGAGGGCCATGGCACAATGAGCAGTTCTTC.

This chain's CDR3 is CASSLSTGGVEPQHF. The CDR3 nucleotides are TGTGCCAGCAGTTTATCGACAGGGGGAGTGGAGCCCCAGCATTTT. This sequence joins TRBV27 and TRBJ1-5; the match to TRBD1 covers 9 bases. This CDR3 comprises 15 residues. Germline V gene lookup returns CDR1 MNHEY and CDR2 SMNVEV (reference sequence). Unmatched junction bases numbered 5, after V lost 0 bases and J lost 8 bases.

The rearrangement uses TRBV11-3 and TRBJ2-7; 9 bases fit TRBD1. Germline V gives CDR1 SGHNT, CDR2 YENEEA. The CDR3 has 15 residues. Trimming at V came to 5 bases and at J to 3 bases, leaving 8 bases not matched to a gene. CDR3 sequence: CASSPPKDRGYEQYF. The CDR3 bases are TGTGCCAGCAGCCCGCCGAAGGACAGGGGCTACGAGCAGTACTTC.

To note about this clone: This likely comes from a read error, as the CDR3 has no conserved phenylalanine or tryptophan at its end. The chain recombines TRBV10-3 with TRBJ2-7; D perhaps matches TRBD1 (5 bases). The germline V gene has CDR1 ENHRY and CDR2 SYGVKD. V was clipped by 10 bases and J by 1 base, with 14 bases between them. CDR3 length equals 13 residues. For the CDR3, the DNA is TGTGCCAGTTCGACAGCAACTTCCTACGAGCAGTACCTC. It encodes CASSTATSYEQYL.

A single count supports this clone. The sample holds other DNA sequences that translate to the same CDR3. The V gene is TRBV28, the J gene TRBJ1-5; D is possibly TRBD1 (6 bases). Germline assignment: CDR1 MDHEN and CDR2 SYDVKM. Trimming removed 2 bases from V and 7 bases from J, with 6 bases in between. The CDR3 is 12 amino acids. CDR3 DNA: TGTGCCAGCAGTTTAAGGGGGCAGCCCCAGCATTTT. This sequence encodes CASSLRGQPQHF.

The chain recombines TRBV11-3 with TRBJ2-5, with D perhaps matching TRBD1 (5 bases). Germline lookup yields CDR1 SGHNT and CDR2 YENEEA. This CDR3 is 17 amino acids long. Trimming pared 7 bases from V and 2 bases from J, leaving 23 bases between. Here the CDR3 reads CASTPAGLRVGQETQYF. As DNA, the CDR3 is TGTGCCAGCACCCCAGCCGGCCTCAGGGTCGGGCAAGAGACCCAGTACTTC.

The genes are TRBV29-1 and TRBJ2-5; D is unclear. Germline V lookup: CDR1 SQVTM, CDR2 ANQGSEA. V lost 2 bases and J lost 5, with 12 bases in between. CDR3 length equals 13 residues. In nucleotides, the CDR3 is TGCAGCGTTGAAAGTTGGCAGTCTGAGACCCAGTACTTC. This encodes CSVESWQSETQYF.

V usage is TRBV7-6 and J usage is TRBJ2-1; weak D call: TRBD1 (5 bases). The CDR3 contains 15 residues. V was shortened by 1 base and J by 4 bases, with 11 bases between the two germline ends. Germline values: CDR1 SGHVS, CDR2 FNYEAQ. The CDR3: CASSLDRNAYNEQFF. CDR3 in DNA: TGTGCCAGCAGCTTAGACAGGAACGCTTACAATGAGCAGTTCTTC.

This chain uses TRBV5-1 with TRBJ2-3, with 9 bases matching TRBD1. Trimming removed 6 bases from V and 3 bases from J; junction bases left unmatched: 5. Looked up from germline, CDR1 is SGHRS and CDR2 is YFSETQ. The CDR3 has 14 residues. In nucleotides, the CDR3 is TGCGCCAGCACCCCGGGACAGGGAACAGATACGCAGTATTTT. Translating gives CASTPGQGTDTQYF.

The genes are TRBV11-3 and TRBJ1-1; 7 bases agree with TRBD1. With 6 bases clipped from V and 5 bases from J, the junction kept 9 bases outside the gene matches. The germline CDR1 and CDR2 sequences are SGHNT and YENEEA. The CDR3 covers 14 residues. CDR3 DNA: TGTGCCAGCAGACAAGATGGGACAGTAACTGAAGCTTTCTTT. Amino acids: CASRQDGTVTEAFF. The full variable domain, completed using reference TRBV11-3 and TRBJ1-1, is EAGVVQSPRYKIIEKKQPVAFWCNPISGHNTLYWYLQNLGQGPELLIRYENEEAVDDSQLPKDRFSAERLKGVDSTLKIQPAELGDSAVYLCASRQDGTVTEAFFGQGTRLTVV.

The chain combines TRBV4-1 with TRBJ2-2; TRBD2 might be the D (6 bases). Germline CDR1 is MGHRA and CDR2 is YSYEKL. The CDR3 consists of 15 residues. V was pared by 1 base and J by 6 bases, with 12 bases between. CDR3 sequence (DNA): TGCGCCAGCAGCCAAGGACTAGGGAATGCCGGGGAGCTGTTTTTT. This gives the protein CASSQGLGNAGELFF.

V gene TRBV4-2 combines with J gene TRBJ1-5, with D uncertain. Trimming cost V 0 bases and J 0 bases, with 18 bases left between them. Germline V gives CDR1 LGHNA, CDR2 YNFKEQ. This CDR3 contains 19 residues. CDR3 sequence (DNA): TGTGCCAGCAGCCAAGATCCTGGCCAGGAAGGTGGTAGCAATCAGCCCCAGCATTTT. Translated, it gives CASSQDPGQEGGSNQPQHF.

The rearrangement joins TRBV7-9 to TRBJ2-7, with a tentative D call TRBD2 (5 bases). The CDR3 runs 14 residues. Trimming took off 5 bases at V and 6 bases at J, with 17 bases between the two ends. Germline values: CDR1 SEHNR, CDR2 FQNEAQ (reference sequence). CDR3 sequence reads: CASSPGPFRGEQYF. CDR3 DNA: TGTGCCAGCAGCCCCGGACCATTTCGGGGCGAGCAGTACTTC.

The chain has TRBV5-1 and TRBJ1-2; no clear D. This CDR3 contains 13 residues. Germline CDR1 is SGHRS and CDR2 is YFSETQ. Between the trimmed V and J ends, which lost 4 bases and 3 bases, there was a span of 10 bases. Written as DNA, the CDR3 is TGCGCCAGCAGCCTTGACAATGACTATGGCTACACCTTC. It is translated as CASSLDNDYGYTF. Full variable domain (outside the CDR3, taken from reference TRBV5-1 and TRBJ1-2): KAGVTQTPRYLIKTRGQQVTLSCSPISGHRSVSWYQQTPGQGLQFLFEYFSETQRNKGNFPGRFSGRQFSNSRSEMNVSTLELGDSALYLCASSLDNDYGYTFGSGTRLTVV.

This sequence joins TRBV7-6 and TRBJ2-3; tentatively, D is TRBD2 (5 bases). Germline V CDR1 and CDR2: SGHVS, FNYEAQ. Trimming removed 5 bases at V and 2 bases at J, with 14 bases between. This CDR3 spans 15 amino acids. The CDR3 region is CASSPMASFTDTQYF. The CDR3 DNA reads TGTGCCAGCAGCCCCATGGCTAGCTTCACAGATACGCAGTATTTT.

The chain uses TRBV6-5 and TRBJ2-3, with TRBD2 matching 7 bases. There are 14 residues in the CDR3. V lost 0 bases and J lost 5; bases outside the gene matches: 2. Germline values: CDR1 MNHEY, CDR2 SVGAGI. The CDR3 region is CASSYSLAVDTQYF. CDR3 nucleotide sequence: TGTGCCAGCAGTTACTCTCTAGCGGTAGATACGCAGTATTTT.

A remark on this clone: This same CDR3 is encoded by further DNA sequences in the sample. This chain uses TRBV7-2 with TRBJ2-7, with D tentatively TRBD2 (5 bases). Germline assignment: CDR1 SGHTA and CDR2 FQGNSA. This CDR3 comprises 13 residues. V was trimmed by 1 base and J by 2 bases, leaving 6 bases between them. Written as DNA, the CDR3 is TGTGCCAGCAGCTTAGGGACTCCCTACGAGCAGTACTTC. It encodes CASSLGTPYEQYF.

In its sample, this clone was seen once. Germline and junction disagree at one end, which may indicate a read error. The chain employs TRBV7-9 and TRBJ2-1; D not resolved. The germline CDR1 and CDR2 sequences are SEHNR and FQNEAQ (reference sequence). The length of the CDR3 is 12 residues. CDR3 sequence (DNA): TGTTCCAGCAGCCCCGAGTACAATGAGCAGTTCTTC. Amino acid sequence: CSSSPEYNEQFF. The full variable domain, completed using reference TRBV7-9 and TRBJ2-1, is DTGVSQNPRHKITKRGQNVTFRCDPISEHNRLYWYRQTLGQGPEFLTYFQNEAQLEKSRLLSDRFSAERPKGSFSTLEIQRTEQGDSAMYLCSSSPEYNEQFFGPGTRLTVL.

This sequence joins TRBV9 and TRBJ1-1; D possibly corresponds to TRBD1 (5 bases). The germline V gene encodes CDR1 SGDLS and CDR2 YYNGEE. With 0 bases removed from V and 0 bases from J, the gap between germline ends came to 9 bases. CDR3 length: 15 residues. The CDR3 loop reads CASSVEGFMNTEAFF. The CDR3 DNA follows: TGTGCCAGCAGCGTAGAGGGGTTCATGAACACTGAAGCTTTCTTT.

This clone was counted only a few times. The chain joins TRBV5-3 to TRBJ1-1; TRBD1 is a possible D gene (5 bases). TRBV5-3 is placed among ORFs of uncertain function. Trimming removed 0 bases at V and 0 bases at J, with 15 bases between. The CDR3 has 17 amino acids. The CDR3 here is CARSLAQDTTMNTEAFF. The CDR3 DNA follows: TGTGCCAGAAGCTTGGCCCAGGACACCACCATGAACACTGAAGCTTTCTTT.